Listed here are 15 T cell receptor beta chains from one sample, sequenced in a study of siplizumab effects on memory and regulatory T cells. Assay: immunoSEQ multiplex PCR; the TCRdb copy retains only in-frame clones and omits some. The sample has about 120,000 clones, approximately 92% seen once. Sequencing was performed on non-Treg CD4+ T cells sorted from blood. These receptors were taken from a human donor in good health.

The chain joins TRBV11-2 to TRBJ2-3; TRBD1 is a possible D gene (5 bases). This CDR3 spans 15 amino acids. Trimming removed 1 base from V and 2 bases from J, with 10 bases in between. In germline, CDR1 is SGHAT, CDR2 FQNNGV. CDR3 bases: TGTGCCAGCAGCTTAGTAAGTGGGGCCACAGATACGCAGTATTTT. Its protein product is CASSLVSGATDTQYF.

The chain couples TRBV28 to TRBJ2-2; D is ambiguous. The CDR3 covers 15 residues. Trimming shortened V by 6 bases and J by 6 bases, and 17 bases separated the two germline ends. Germline CDR1 and CDR2: MDHEN and SYDVKM. CDR3 nucleotide sequence: TGTGCCAGCAGCCCGCCCCGAGGTGGCCCCGGGGAGCTGTTTTTT. Translating gives CASSPPRGGPGELFF. Variable domain in full (rest from reference TRBV28 and TRBJ2-2): DVKVTQSSRYLVKRTGEKVFLECVQDMDHENMFWYRQDPGLGLRLIYFSYDVKMKEKGDIPEGYSVSREKKERFSLILESASTNQTSMYLCASSPPRGGPGELFFGEGSRLTVL.

This clone is a singleton in its sample. The rearrangement uses TRBV18 and TRBJ2-7; D call uncertain. Germline assignment: CDR1 KGHSH and CDR2 LQKENI. CDR3 size: 15 residues. With 0 bases removed from V and 3 bases from J, the gap between germline ends came to 12 bases. The CDR3 is CASSPPAAGDYEQYF. The DNA for the CDR3 is TGTGCCAGCTCACCACCCGCAGCAGGAGACTACGAGCAGTACTTC.

This chain links TRBV7-8 with TRBJ2-7; the D gene is possibly TRBD1 (6 bases). This CDR3 is built from 12 residues. The germline V gene encodes CDR1 SGHVS and CDR2 FQNEAQ. Deletions cut 5 bases from V and 7 bases from J, with 12 bases between. Written as DNA, the CDR3 is TGTGCCAGCAGCAAACCCGGGACAGAGCAGTACTTC. It encodes CASSKPGTEQYF. Complete variable domain (other parts from reference TRBV7-8 and TRBJ2-7): GAGVSQSPRYKVAKRGQDVALRCDPISGHVSLFWYQQALGQGPEFLTYFQNEAQLDKSGLPSDRFFAERPEGSVSTLKIQRTQQEDSAVYLCASSKPGTEQYFGPGTRLTVT.

The chain combines TRBV28 with TRBJ1-3; D is unresolved. The V end lost 1 base, the J end lost 4 bases, and 8 bases lay between the germline ends. The germline V gene has CDR1 MDHEN and CDR2 SYDVKM. The CDR3 runs 14 residues. In DNA, the CDR3 is TGTGCCAGCAGTTTATTTCGCAGGGGAAACACCATATATTTT. This codes for CASSLFRRGNTIYF.

The chain couples TRBV6-1 to TRBJ1-4; 9 bases agree with TRBD1. V gave up 7 bases and J gave up 7 bases; unmatched junction bases: 10. The CDR3 is 15 residues long. Germline CDR1 MNHNS, CDR2 SASEGT. The CDR3, as DNA: TGTGCCAGCACTGCCAACAGGGGGCGCGTTGAAAAACTGTTTTTT. Translating it yields CASTANRGRVEKLFF.

The chain joins TRBV7-6 to TRBJ2-5; D is unresolved. CDR3 length equals 13 residues. Trimming stripped 1 base from V and 5 bases from J, with 8 bases between. Germline V gives CDR1 SGHVS, CDR2 FNYEAQ. The CDR3 spells CASSLGLYETQYF. In nucleotides, the CDR3 is TGTGCCAGCAGCTTAGGGCTTTACGAGACCCAGTACTTC.

In DNA, the CDR3 is TGCAGCGCTCAGTGGGGAGCTGGAAACACCATATATTTT. Residues: CSAQWGAGNTIYF. The chain joins TRBV29-1 to TRBJ1-3, with no clear D. Germline CDR1 is SQVTM and CDR2 is ANQGSEA. V gave up 7 bases and J gave up 2 bases, with 12 bases separating them. The CDR3 is 13 amino acids.

This clone was counted a single time. The CDR3 nucleotides read TGTGCCAGCAGTTCGGACAGGCAGGTCCTGCCCCTCCACTTT. Its translation: CASSSDRQVLPLHF. The chain has TRBV28 and TRBJ1-6; 7 positions agree with TRBD1. Looked up from germline, CDR1 is MDHEN and CDR2 is SYDVKM. V was clipped by 4 bases and J by 13 bases; unmatched bases: 10. The CDR3 totals 14 residues.

This clone was detected once. V is TRBV7-3 and J is TRBJ1-4; D unclear. This CDR3 is built from 21 residues. The ends were cut back, 4 bases at V and 0 bases at J, with 27 bases in the middle. CDR1 is SGHTA and CDR2 is FQGTGA in the germline V gene. CDR3 sequence reads: CASSYYVGHRDMSATNEKLFF. CDR3 nucleotide sequence: TGTGCCAGCAGCTACTACGTCGGGCACCGAGACATGTCAGCAACTAATGAAAAACTGTTTTTT.

The chain uses TRBV7-9 and TRBJ1-5; D not resolved. The germline gives CDR1 SEHNR, CDR2 FQNEAQ (reference sequence). V shed 5 bases and J shed 3 bases, with 11 bases lying between them. The CDR3 runs 14 residues. The CDR3 here is CASSPRSVNQPQHF. The CDR3 region has the DNA TGTGCCAGCAGCCCCCGTTCAGTCAATCAGCCCCAGCATTTT.

This chain uses TRBV7-3 with TRBJ2-3; 11 bases agree with TRBD1. After removal of 5 bases from V and 5 bases from J, the junction contained 3 bases not matched to a gene. Germline CDR1 SGHTA, CDR2 FQGTGA. The CDR3 extends over 14 amino acids. This CDR3 reads CASSRTGGEDTQYF. DNA for the CDR3: TGTGCCAGCAGCCGGACAGGGGGCGAAGATACGCAGTATTTT. The full variable domain, completed using reference TRBV7-3 and TRBJ2-3, is GAGVSQTPSNKVTEKGKYVELRCDPISGHTALYWYRQSLGQGPEFLIYFQGTGAADDSGLPNDRFFAVRPEGSVSTLKIQRTERGDSAVYLCASSRTGGEDTQYFGPGTRLTVL.

This chain joins TRBV7-2 and TRBJ2-3, with D tentatively TRBD2 (7 bases). Germline V gene sequence: CDR1 SGHTA, CDR2 FQGNSA. This CDR3 has 13 amino acids. With 1 base removed from V and 7 bases from J, the gap between germline ends came to 9 bases. CDR3 nucleotides: TGTGCCAGCAGCTTAGGCGGGGGCAATACGCAGTATTTT. It specifies CASSLGGGNTQYF.

This chain links TRBV9 with TRBJ2-3; D is perhaps TRBD2 (6 bases). Trimming pared 0 bases from V and 2 bases from J, leaving 16 bases between. The CDR3 totals 17 residues. Per germline, CDR1 SGDLS and CDR2 YYNGEE. This CDR3 reads CASSVGPGSHYTDTQYF. The CDR3 DNA follows: TGTGCCAGCAGCGTAGGCCCCGGGAGCCATTACACAGATACGCAGTATTTT.

V is TRBV5-1 and J is TRBJ2-1, with 7 bases fitting TRBD2. Trimming cost V 0 bases and J 6 bases; bases outside gene matches: 0. Looked up from germline, CDR1 is SGHRS and CDR2 is YFSETQ. The CDR3 consists of 13 residues. The CDR3 reads CASSLAGGNEQFF. In DNA form, the CDR3 reads TGCGCCAGCAGCTTGGCGGGGGGCAATGAGCAGTTCTTC.